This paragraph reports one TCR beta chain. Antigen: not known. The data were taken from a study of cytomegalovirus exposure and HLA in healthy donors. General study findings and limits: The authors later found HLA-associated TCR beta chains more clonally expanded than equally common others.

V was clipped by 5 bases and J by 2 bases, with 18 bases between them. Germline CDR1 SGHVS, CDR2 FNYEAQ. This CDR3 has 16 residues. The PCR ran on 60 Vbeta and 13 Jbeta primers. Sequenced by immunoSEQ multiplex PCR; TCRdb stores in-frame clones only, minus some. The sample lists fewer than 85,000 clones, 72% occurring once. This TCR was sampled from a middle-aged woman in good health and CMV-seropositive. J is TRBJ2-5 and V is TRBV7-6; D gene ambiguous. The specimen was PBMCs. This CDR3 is CASSPPWQSRQETQYF. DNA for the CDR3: TGTGCCAGCAGCCCTCCGTGGCAGTCCAGGCAAGAGACCCAGTACTTC.